This T cell receptor (beta chain) comes out of a study of blood T cell repertoires in COVID-19. Participants were placed into cohorts based on the clinical history they reported. This CDR3 is built from 14 residues. The germline V gene encodes CDR1 SGHRS and CDR2 YFSETQ. Data came from immunoSEQ multiplex PCR; TCRdb stores just in-frame clones and leaves some out. The table records about 260,000 clones, over 75% of them present only once. As for this clone: A junction end diverges from the germline sequence, so it may reflect a read error.

The origin of this receptor is a woman aged 40-49 years who had been exposed to COVID-19. The sequencing sample was made of PBMCs or T cells enriched from blood (not recorded which). The V and J genes are TRBV5-1 and TRBJ1-3; D possibly corresponds to TRBD1 (5 bases). The CDR3 sequence is CASSRQQIGNTIYF. In DNA, the CDR3 is TGTGCCAGCAGCCGACAGCAAATTGGAAACACCATATATTTT.